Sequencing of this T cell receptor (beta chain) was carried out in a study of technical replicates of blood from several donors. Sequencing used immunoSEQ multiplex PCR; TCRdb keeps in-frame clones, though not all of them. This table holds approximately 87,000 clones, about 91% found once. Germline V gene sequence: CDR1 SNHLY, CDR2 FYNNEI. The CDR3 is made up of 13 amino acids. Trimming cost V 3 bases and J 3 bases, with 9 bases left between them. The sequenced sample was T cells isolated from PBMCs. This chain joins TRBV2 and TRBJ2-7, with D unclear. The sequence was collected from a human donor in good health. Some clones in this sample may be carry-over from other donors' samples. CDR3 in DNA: TGTGCCAGCAGTGATCGTAGAAACTACGAGCAGTACTTC. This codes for CASSDRRNYEQYF.